The T cell receptor beta chain under discussion was sequenced for a study of lymphopenia after photon versus proton radiotherapy (dated by TCRdb to between 2018 and 2020). For the wider study: The study compared the immunological effects of photon versus proton radiation therapy in patients with gastrointestinal tumors who developed high-grade lymphopenia. The goal of the study was to describe how the two radiation modalities differ in their effects on the immune system. The roughly 18 patients in the cohort had gastrointestinal tumors, were treated with either photon or proton therapy, and subsequently developed lymphopenia. Findings and caveats that apply to the study as a whole: During treatment, patients who received photon therapy lost naive T cells and TCR diversity and gained effector/memory populations, whereas patients who received proton therapy remained relatively stable. After the lymphocyte count nadir, repertoires from photon-treated patients showed oligoclonal expansion, particularly of CD8+ Temra cells, and this expansion drove the decline in diversity. The survival association was assessed only in patients who died, and the authors presented better survival with proton therapy as a possibility rather than a demonstrated result. Across the cohort, a larger post-nadir drop in TCR diversity was inversely correlated with overall survival time among patients who died.

CDR1 and CDR2 were assigned from the germline V gene (reference sequence) as SGHNT and YYREEE. CDR3 length: 14 amino acids, cysteine to phenylalanine. The retained sequence is limited to the CDR3, 42 bases, with the frame set at the first base. The V end loses 4 bases and the J end loses 1 base, and a stretch of 9 bases separates them. The library was made by the immunoSEQ multiplex PCR assay. Deep sequencing of rearranged TCR beta loci, alongside multiparametric flow cytometry, was used to profile T cell repertoires. This immuneACCESS table, as held by TCRdb, lists in-frame sequences with V and J called but not all clones. Of the missing ones, under half trace to an unresolved V gene in checked studies; the others have no known cause. The sample records around 63,000 clones, about nine tenths of which are singletons. The ten largest clones capture 11% of the sample. This clone has just one count. No cognate antigen has been identified for it. No much larger clone exists at a distance of one base, and base qualities are not known.

Sample: peripheral blood, taken from a patient treated with proton-based radiotherapy. The TCR originated in a man aged 80 or over with esophageal cancer. Recombination joined TRBV5-4 with TRBJ2-1; the D gene is possibly TRBD1, with 5 bases matching. The base sequence is TGTGCCAGCAGCAACGCAGGGTCCTACAATGAGCAGTTCTTC. Its amino acids are CASSNAGSYNEQFF.